This T cell receptor beta chain was documented in a study of immune evolution from preneoplasia to lung adenocarcinoma. Study details: HLA loss of heterozygosity: under 7.5% AIS, less than 18% MIA, about 31% ADC, none AAH. Study-level results: From normal lung to invasive adenocarcinoma, top clone frequencies appeared to decrease. Clonality was highest in normal lung, lower in later-stage lesions apparently.

Only in-frame clones appear in the TCRdb table, and some are missing; sequencing was by immunoSEQ multiplex PCR. The sample contains about 14,000 clones, 80% to 90% of which appear only once. Resections took place in Japan or China from the mid-2010s to the late 2010s. Per the germline V gene, CDR1 is SGHTA and CDR2 is FQGTGA. The CDR3 extends over 13 amino acids. Trimming cost V 7 bases and J 3 bases; bases outside gene matches: 5. As to this clone: What it binds is not known.

The TCR was taken from a person between 65 and 79 years old with lung adenocarcinoma. J is TRBJ2-5 and V is TRBV7-3, with 7 bases fitting TRBD1. Sequenced: FFPE minimally invasive lung adenocarcinoma tissue. The DNA for the CDR3 is TGTGCCAGCAACCGAGGGACAGAAGAGACCCAGTACTTC. The encoded protein is CASNRGTEETQYF. The whole variable domain, remainder taken from reference TRBV7-3 and TRBJ2-5, is GAGVSQTPSNKVTEKGKYVELRCDPISGHTALYWYRQSLGQGPEFLIYFQGTGAADDSGLPNDRFFAVRPEGSVSTLKIQRTERGDSAVYLCASNRGTEETQYFGPGTRLLVL.